The 11 T cell receptor beta chains below come from one sample, sequenced in a study of T cells in Graves' hyperthyroidism and ophthalmopathy. Researchers took RNA transcripts and amplified the TCR beta CDR3 regions from them. HTBI primers were the set used in a first-round RT-PCR of the TCR CDR3. One entry per CDR3 protein results from TCRdb running MiXCR on the multiplex PCR reads. This table holds 250,000 to 300,000 distinct CDR3 sequences, approximately 15% found once. The sequenced material came from blood. Receptors were obtained from a woman aged 55-75 years with Graves' ophthalmopathy.

In this sample, this clonotype turned up many times. This chain connects TRBV7-2 to TRBJ2-7; D might be TRBD1 or TRBD2, each matching 5 bases. The V gene's germline CDR1 is SGHTA and CDR2 FQGNSA. Trimming shortened V by 4 bases and J by 2 bases, and 21 bases separated the two germline ends. CDR3 length: 17 amino acids. The CDR3 DNA reads TGTGCCAGCAGCTCCTTAATCGCCCGACTGGGACCCTACGAGCAGTACTTC. It specifies CASSSLIARLGPYEQYF.

This clonotype showed up many times. The rearrangement joins TRBV7-2 to TRBJ2-7; either TRBD1 or TRBD2 may supply D (5 bases each). This CDR3 region has 13 residues. Trimming shortened V by 5 bases and J by 4 bases, and 12 bases separated the two germline ends. Germline V gene lookup returns CDR1 SGHTA and CDR2 FQGNSA. For the CDR3, the DNA is TGTGCCAGCAGCCCCAGCGAGGGGTACGAGCAGTACTTC. Protein: CASSPSEGYEQYF.

This clonotype occurred many times. This chain joins TRBV7-3 and TRBJ2-5, with 7 bases aligning to TRBD2. Per germline, CDR1 SGHTA and CDR2 FQGTGA. This CDR3 is 15 amino acids long. With V trimmed by 2 bases and J by 4 bases, 7 bases remained unmatched. CDR3 DNA sequence: TGTGCCAGCAGCTTAGTGGGGGGGGTCGGAGAGACCCAGTACTTC. Translation gives CASSLVGGVGETQYF.

In this sample, this clonotype turned up once. The V call is TRBV27, the J call TRBJ2-2; tentatively, D is TRBD2 (5 bases). The CDR3 length is 16 residues. Germline CDR1 reads MNHEY; CDR2 reads SMNVEV (reference sequence). The V end was cut by 5 bases, the J end by 6 bases, with 19 bases between. CDR3 nucleotide sequence: TGTGCCAGCAGTCCCATTCCCCCTAGCCGGGCCGGGGAGCTGTTTTTT. Translation: CASSPIPPSRAGELFF.

Ten or more counts support this clonotype. The chain employs TRBV9 and TRBJ1-2; 7 nucleotides align to TRBD1. V shed 0 bases and J 4 bases; nucleotides not matched to a gene: 3. Looked up from germline, CDR1 is SGDLS and CDR2 is YYNGEE. The CDR3 loop spans 14 amino acids. The CDR3 DNA sequence: TGTGCCAGCAGCGTAGGGGACAGAACCTATGGCTACACCTTC. It is translated as CASSVGDRTYGYTF.

J is TRBJ1-4 and V is TRBV4-2; no reliable D call. V gave up 0 bases and J gave up 0 bases, with 8 bases separating them. The CDR3 runs to 16 residues. Germline values: CDR1 LGHNA, CDR2 YNFKEQ. The CDR3 sequence is CASSQDRHATNEKLFF. The CDR3 DNA sequence: TGTGCCAGCAGCCAAGACCGACATGCAACTAATGAAAAACTGTTTTTT.

This clonotype was counted many times. The chain carries TRBV13 and TRBJ2-1; 11 bases map to TRBD1. Germline V gene data show CDR1 as PRHDT and CDR2 as FYEKMQ (reference sequence). CDR3 length: 17 residues. After removal of 3 bases from V and 4 bases from J, the junction contained 8 bases not matched to a gene. DNA of the CDR3: TGTGCCAGCAGCTTGCCGGGACAGGGGGGACCTTACAATGAGCAGTTCTTC. Its protein product is CASSLPGQGGPYNEQFF.

Ten or more counts support this clonotype. The chain recombines TRBV11-2 with TRBJ2-7; weak D call: TRBD1 (6 bases). The germline V gene encodes CDR1 SGHAT and CDR2 FQNNGV. The CDR3 covers 16 residues. Trimming left V 5 bases short and J 2 bases short, with 19 bases between. CDR3 nucleotide sequence: TGTGCCAGCAGCCCTAGAACAGGGACACCTCCCTACGAGCAGTACTTC. This gives the protein CASSPRTGTPPYEQYF.

The sample holds many counts of this clonotype. The J gene is TRBJ1-5, the V gene TRBV29-1; 10 nucleotides match TRBD1. V was clipped by 6 bases and J by 5 bases; unmatched bases: 7. The CDR3 spans 14 residues. The germline gives CDR1 SQVTM, CDR2 ANQGSEA. The CDR3 reads CSVSTGTGDQPQHF. CDR3 nucleotide sequence: TGCAGCGTCTCCACCGGGACAGGGGATCAGCCCCAGCATTTT.

The V and J genes are TRBV6-1 and TRBJ2-7; D is ambiguous. This CDR3 comprises 14 residues. Germline V gene lookup returns CDR1 MNHNS and CDR2 SASEGT. V was pared by 0 bases and J by 4 bases, with 10 bases between. This chain's CDR3 is CASSEARLTYEQYF. The CDR3 region has the DNA TGTGCCAGCAGTGAAGCGCGACTCACATACGAGCAGTACTTC.

This clonotype appeared many times. The chain uses TRBV6-1 and TRBJ1-2; TRBD1 is a possible D gene (6 bases). V was trimmed by 5 bases and J by 2 bases, leaving 15 bases between them. CDR3 size: 15 residues. From germline, CDR1 is MNHNS and CDR2 SASEGT. The CDR3 DNA is TGTGCCAGCAGTCAGAACAGGGTGTTAAACTATGGCTACACCTTC. Translated: CASSQNRVLNYGYTF.